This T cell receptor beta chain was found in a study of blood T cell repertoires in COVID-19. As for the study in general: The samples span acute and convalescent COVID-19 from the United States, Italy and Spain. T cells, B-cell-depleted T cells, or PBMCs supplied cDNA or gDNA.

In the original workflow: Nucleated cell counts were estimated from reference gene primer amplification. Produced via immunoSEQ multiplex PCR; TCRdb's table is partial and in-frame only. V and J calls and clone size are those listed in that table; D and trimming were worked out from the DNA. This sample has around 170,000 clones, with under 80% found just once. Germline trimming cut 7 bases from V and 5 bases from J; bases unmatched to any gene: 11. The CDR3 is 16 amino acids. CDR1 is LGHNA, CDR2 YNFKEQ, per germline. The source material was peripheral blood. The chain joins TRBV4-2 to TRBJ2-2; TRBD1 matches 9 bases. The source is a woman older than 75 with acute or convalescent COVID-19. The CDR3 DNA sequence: TGTGCCAGCACCTACTCCGGGACAGGGAGGACCGGGGAGCTGTTTTTT. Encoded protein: CASTYSGTGRTGELFF.